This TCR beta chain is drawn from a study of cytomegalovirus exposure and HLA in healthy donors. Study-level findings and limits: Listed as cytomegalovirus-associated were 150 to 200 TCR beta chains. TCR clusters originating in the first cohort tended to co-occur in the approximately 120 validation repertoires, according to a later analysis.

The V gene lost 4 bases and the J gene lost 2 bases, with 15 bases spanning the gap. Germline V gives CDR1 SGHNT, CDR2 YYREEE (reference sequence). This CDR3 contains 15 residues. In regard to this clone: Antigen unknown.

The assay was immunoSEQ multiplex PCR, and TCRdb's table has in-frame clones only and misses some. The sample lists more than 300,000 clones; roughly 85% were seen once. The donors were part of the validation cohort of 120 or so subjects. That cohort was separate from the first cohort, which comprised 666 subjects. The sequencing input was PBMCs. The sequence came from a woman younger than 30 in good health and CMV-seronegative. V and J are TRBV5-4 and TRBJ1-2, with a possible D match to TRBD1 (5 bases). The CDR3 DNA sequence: TGTGCCAGCAGCCCGTGGAGACGGGGGAACTATGGCTACACCTTC. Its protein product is CASSPWRRGNYGYTF. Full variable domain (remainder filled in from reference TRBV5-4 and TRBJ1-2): ETGVTQSPTHLIKTRGQQVTLRCSSQSGHNTVSWYQQALGQGPQFIFQYYREEENGRGNFPPRFSGLQFPNYSSELNVNALELDDSALYLCASSPWRRGNYGYTFGSGTRLTVV.